This T cell receptor beta chain was retrieved from a study of blood T cells in healthy people across ages (dated by TCRdb to the mid-2010s). Regarding the research as a whole: In model experiments, template switching captured about one uniquely barcoded TCR beta cDNA molecule for every two T cells. To track age-related changes in TCR beta repertoire diversity, the study relied on deep sequencing normalized with unique cDNA molecular identifiers. Donors were grouped into four age groups: young (average approximately 16 years), middle-aged (approximately 41), aged (around 62) and long-lived (approximately 78). To avoid experimental bias, donors of different ages were distributed randomly across sequencing lanes. Two additional independent replicas of 1 million unique cDNA reads from the same blood draw were analyzed for two donors (one aged 18 to 30 and one aged 80 or older). Overall results and qualifications from the work: Compared with the aged group, more naive CD4+ T cells, fewer expanded clones and increased TCR diversity were shown by the long-lived group, suggesting age selection. Total diversity estimates from one million sequenced T cells were considered lower bounds and underestimates. Bulk unsorted PBMC profiling prevented conclusive comparison of naive and antigen-experienced compartments. Observed TCR beta diversity per million T cells fell roughly linearly with age, and a significant reduction was already apparent by age roughly 40. Donor CMV infection status was unknown, potentially confounding age-related changes in expanded clonotypes. There was a strong correlation between observed TCR beta diversity and the percentage of naive T cells measured by flow cytometry.

Systemically healthy Caucasian individuals from Russia, approximately 39 in total and aged roughly 6 to 100 years, were included as donors. Around 10 milliliters of peripheral blood were collected from each donor into EDTA-treated Vacutainer tubes. Ficoll-Paque density-gradient centrifugation was used to isolate PBMCs, with at least 6.5 million per sample. Total RNA, at least 6 micrograms per sample, was extracted from PBMCs with Trizol reagent. For every donor, an aliquot of PBMCs went through flow cytometry to measure the percentages of naive CD45RAhigh/CD27high T cells. This clonotype was counted only a few times. Its antigen remains unidentified. No qualities accompany the bases; no much larger clone lies one base away. Library preparation was by 5' RACE. Sequencing used an Illumina HiSeq 2500. A second PCR of roughly 7 to 12 cycles was run with a J-beta primer mix and a sample-barcoded 5' primer. A unique molecular identifier was introduced onto each TCR beta cDNA molecule by a template-switch 5' adaptor carrying 12 random nucleotides. Each sample yielded at least 2.5 million CDR3-containing paired-end reads. All of the RNA was converted into first-strand cDNA using the Mint cDNA synthesis kit, with a TRBC-specific oligonucleotide serving as the primer. All cDNA was treated with uracil-DNA glycosylase and then went through a first 18-cycle PCR with the universal primers M1SS and BC2_uni_R. Regarding the original processing steps: Each sample was normalized by randomly selecting 1 million high-quality reads, each carrying a distinct molecular identifier. Instead of being binned into consensus sequences, reads with shared molecular identifiers were discarded. MiTCR, with a Q25 quality threshold and the strictest error-elimination algorithm, was used for CDR3 identification, clonotype clustering and error correction. A nonparametric unseen species model with Euler transformation was used to estimate lower-bound total TCR beta diversity. TCRdb reprocessed the public reads (quality trimming at Q25 with fastp, clone calling with MiXCR) and kept in-frame beta chains. Each CDR3 protein appears once, grouped with its most common genes and DNA. The V and J calls, along with clone size, are taken from TCRdb and not from the paper's own processing. This sample lists around 790,000 distinct CDR3 sequences; around 43% were detected once. About a fifth of the sample comes from the top ten.

V is reduced by 2 bases and J by 0 bases, leaving a spacing of 20 bases between them. Based on the germline V gene, the CDR1 and CDR2 sequences are MNHEY and SVGEGT. The CDR3 starts with the cysteine, ends with the phenylalanine, and has 19 residues. Solely the CDR3 DNA is kept, with 57 bases framed from the first base. The clonotype comes from a man in his sixties in good health. Recombination joined TRBV6-2 or TRBV6-3 with TRBJ1-5; tentative D gene TRBD1, with 5 bases matching. Input material: blood. At the DNA level, the sequence is TGTGCCAGCAGTTACGACCCCGGGACGGAAGATTATAGCAATCAGCCCCAGCATTTT. This gives the protein CASSYDPGTEDYSNQPQHF.